This TCR beta chain is from a study of blood T cell repertoires in COVID-19. Background on the study: Samples came from the United States, Italy and Spain, spanning acute and convalescent COVID-19. PBMCs, B-cell-depleted T cells, or T cells were the source of the cDNA or gDNA that made up the material.

Original processing methods: Reference gene primers were amplified, and this amplification served to estimate nucleated cell counts. Using immunoSEQ multiplex PCR, the repertoire was profiled, and TCRdb retains in-frame clones only, with some absent. V, J and clone size reflect that table, while D and trimming were determined from the DNA. The sample holds around 200,000 clones, 90% seen once. Trimming cost V 5 bases and J 5 bases; bases outside gene matches: 7. Germline V gene data show CDR1 as LNHDA and CDR2 as SQIVND (reference sequence). This CDR3 is 15 amino acids long. Material for sequencing was peripheral blood. The V gene is TRBV19, the J gene TRBJ2-2; 8 nucleotides line up with TRBD1. This TCR came from a man aged 50-59 years with acute or convalescent COVID-19. The CDR3 DNA sequence: TGTGCCAGTAGTTGGGGACAGGTCCGTACCGGGGAGCTGTTTTTT. It is translated as CASSWGQVRTGELFF.